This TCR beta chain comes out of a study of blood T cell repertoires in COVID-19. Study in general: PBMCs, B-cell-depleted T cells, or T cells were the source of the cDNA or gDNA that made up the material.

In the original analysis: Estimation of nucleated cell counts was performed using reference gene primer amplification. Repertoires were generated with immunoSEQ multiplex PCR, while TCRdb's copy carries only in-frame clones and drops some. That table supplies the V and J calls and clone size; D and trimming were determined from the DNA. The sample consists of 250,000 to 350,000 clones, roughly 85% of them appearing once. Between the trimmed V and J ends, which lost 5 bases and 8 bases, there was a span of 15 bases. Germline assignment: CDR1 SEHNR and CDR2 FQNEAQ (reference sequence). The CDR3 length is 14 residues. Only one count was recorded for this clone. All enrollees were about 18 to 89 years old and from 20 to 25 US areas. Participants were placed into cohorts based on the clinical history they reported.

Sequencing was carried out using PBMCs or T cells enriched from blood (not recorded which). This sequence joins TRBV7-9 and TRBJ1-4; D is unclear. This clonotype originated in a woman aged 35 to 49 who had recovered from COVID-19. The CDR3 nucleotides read TGTGCCAGCAGCCGTCCCGCGAGCCGGGAAAAACTGTTTTTT. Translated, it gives CASSRPASREKLFF.